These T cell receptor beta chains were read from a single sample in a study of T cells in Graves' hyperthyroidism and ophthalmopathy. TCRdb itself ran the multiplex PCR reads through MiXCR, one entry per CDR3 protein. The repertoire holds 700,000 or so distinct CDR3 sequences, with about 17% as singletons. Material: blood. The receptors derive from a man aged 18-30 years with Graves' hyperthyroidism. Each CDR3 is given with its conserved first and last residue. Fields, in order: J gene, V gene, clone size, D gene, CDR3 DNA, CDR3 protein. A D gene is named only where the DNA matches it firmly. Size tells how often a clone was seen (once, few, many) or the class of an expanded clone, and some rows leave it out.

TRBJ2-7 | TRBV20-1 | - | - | TGCAGTGCTAGAGCAGCGGGTCTCTCCTACGAGCAGTACTTC | CSARAAGLSYEQYF
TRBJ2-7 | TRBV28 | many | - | TGTGCCAGCAGTTTCCCGGGATTCTACGAGCAGTACTTC | CASSFPGFYEQYF
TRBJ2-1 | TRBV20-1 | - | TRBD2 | TGCAGTGCTAGAGAGGGAGGGTTCAATGAGCAGTTCTTC | CSAREGGFNEQFF
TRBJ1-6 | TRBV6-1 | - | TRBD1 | TGTGCCAGCAGTGACAGGGGGGTTAAGGCCCTCCACTTT | CASSDRGVKALHF
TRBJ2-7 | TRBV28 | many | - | TGTGCCAGCAGTCTAACGGACGGAACCTACGAGCAGTACTTC | CASSLTDGTYEQYF
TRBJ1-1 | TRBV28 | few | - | TGTGCCAGCAGCCAAAGAGGAGGGGTTGTTGGAACTGAAGCTTTCTTT | CASSQRGGVVGTEAFF
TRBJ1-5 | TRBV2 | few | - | TGTGCCAGCAGTGAGCGGAGGGCAGGGGGCAATCAGCCCCAGCATTTT | CASSERRAGGNQPQHF
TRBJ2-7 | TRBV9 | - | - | TGTGCCAGCAGCGTAGAAGACGCCGAGGGAGAGCAGTACTTC | CASSVEDAEGEQYF
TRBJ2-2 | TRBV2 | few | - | TGTGCCAGCAGTACGAGGGCCCCAGGGTCCGGGGAGCTGTTTTTT | CASSTRAPGSGELFF
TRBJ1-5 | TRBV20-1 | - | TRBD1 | TGCAGTGCTAGAGATGACAGGGCAAATCAGCCCCAGCATTTT | CSARDDRANQPQHF
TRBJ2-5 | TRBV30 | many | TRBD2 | TGTGCCTGGAAGGCAGCGGGAGTGGTGGCCACATACTTC | CAWKAAGVVATYF
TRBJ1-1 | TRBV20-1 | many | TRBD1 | TGCAGTGCTAGAGAACAGGGACAGGGCCCTGAAGCTTTCTTT | CSAREQGQGPEAFF
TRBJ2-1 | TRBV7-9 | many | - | TGTGCCAGCAGCTTATTGAGGGCCGGGGCCAATGAGCAGTTCTTC | CASSLLRAGANEQFF
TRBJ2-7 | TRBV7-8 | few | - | TGTGCCAGCAGCTTAGACTTTACGGGGGCAGGGAGGTCCTACGAGCAGTACTTC | CASSLDFTGAGRSYEQYF
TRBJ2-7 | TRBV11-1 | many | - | TGTGCCAGCAGCTCCCGGGACGAGTCCTACGAGCAGTACTTC | CASSSRDESYEQYF
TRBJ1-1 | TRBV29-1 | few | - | TGCAGCGTTCAGCCTCTGGGGGACACTGAAGCTTTCTTT | CSVQPLGDTEAFF
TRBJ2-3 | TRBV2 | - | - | TGTGCCAGCAGTGAATATGCTGTTGAGGCAGATACGCAGTATTTT | CASSEYAVEADTQYF
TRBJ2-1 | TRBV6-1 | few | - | TGTGCCAGCAGTCCGACTAGACCTAACAATGAGCAGTTCTTC | CASSPTRPNNEQFF
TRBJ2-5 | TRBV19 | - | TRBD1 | TGTGCCAGTAGTATAGGGACAGGGTTCCAAGAGACCCAGTACTTC | CASSIGTGFQETQYF
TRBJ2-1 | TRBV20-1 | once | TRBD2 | TGCAGTGCAATAGCGGGAAGCTCCTACAATGAGCAGTTCTTC | CSAIAGSSYNEQFF
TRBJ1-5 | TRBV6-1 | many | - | TGTGCCAGCAGTACGATACCGGGAAACAATCAGCCCCAGCATTTT | CASSTIPGNNQPQHF
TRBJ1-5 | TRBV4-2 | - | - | TGTGCCAGCAGCCTCCAGTCAAGCAATCAGCCCCAGCATTTT | CASSLQSSNQPQHF
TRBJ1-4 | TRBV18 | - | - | TGTGCCAGCTCACCAAGTTTAACAGAGAATGAAAAACTGTTTTTT | CASSPSLTENEKLFF
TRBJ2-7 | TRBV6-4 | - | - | TGTGCCAGCAGTGCCGGGACTGACGACGAGCAGTACTTC | CASSAGTDDEQYF